Listed below are T cell receptor beta chains from one sample, sequenced in a study of identical twins. Via MiXCR, TCRdb re-called the 5' RACE reads, giving one row per CDR3 protein. The top ten clones hold about 5.8% of a sample with about 240,000 distinct CDR3 sequences, about 7.5% of them seen once. This sample was also put to use in a study of yellow fever vaccine responses in identical twins.

The sequencing sample was made of CD8+ T cells sorted from blood. The origin of the receptors is a woman aged 18-30 years in good health. Both conserved end residues are part of each CDR3. A D gene is named only where the DNA matches it firmly. Clone sizes are given selectively: once, few, many, or a class where the clone is expanded.

clone size	V gene	D gene	J gene	CDR3 DNA	CDR3 protein
NA	TRBV28	NA	TRBJ2-7	TGTGCCAGCAGCCTCCGGGCTAGCCGGCCCGAGCAGTACTTC	CASSLRASRPEQYF
many	TRBV29-1	TRBD2	TRBJ2-7	TGCAGCGTCTCTAGCGGTTCCTACGAGCAGTACTTC	CSVSSGSYEQYF
few	TRBV7-2	TRBD2	TRBJ2-5	TGTGCCACCGACGGGGGGGATCTACCTTTTCGGTGGGAGACCCAGTACTTC	CATDGGDLPFRWETQYF
many	TRBV12-3/TRBV12-4	TRBD2	TRBJ2-1	TGTGCCAGCAGTTTAGTTGGACTAGCGGGGCCCAGGGGGCAGTTCTTC	CASSLVGLAGPRGQFF
NA	TRBV7-9	NA	TRBJ2-7	TGTGCCAGCAGCCCTATTAACACCTACGAGCAGTACTTC	CASSPINTYEQYF
NA	TRBV29-1	TRBD2	TRBJ2-3	TGCAGCGTTGAAGTGGGGCTAGCGGTCCCCACAGATACGCAGTATTTT	CSVEVGLAVPTDTQYF
few	TRBV5-1	NA	TRBJ2-6	TGCGCCAGCAGCTTGGACGGTGGACAGTATGGGGCCAACGTCCTGACTTTC	CASSLDGGQYGANVLTF
few	TRBV20-1	NA	TRBJ2-1	TGCAGTGCTAGAGATGTTAATAGCGCCCGCTCCTACAATGAGCAGTTCTTC	CSARDVNSARSYNEQFF
few	TRBV4-1	NA	TRBJ1-4	TGCGCCAGCAGGCTCCGGGGATCTAATGAAAAACTGTTTTTT	CASRLRGSNEKLFF
few	TRBV4-1	NA	TRBJ1-2	TGCGCCAGCAGCCAGGGGGATCCTGGCTACACCTTC	CASSQGDPGYTF
many	TRBV10-3	TRBD2	TRBJ2-1	TGTGCCACTATTAGCGGGAATACATACAATGAGCAGTTCTTC	CATISGNTYNEQFF
few	TRBV2	NA	TRBJ1-4	TGTGCCACCATCAGGGGCGAGGGCCCTAATGAAAAACTGTTTTTT	CATIRGEGPNEKLFF
many	TRBV2	TRBD1	TRBJ2-2	TGTGCCAGCAGTGTTCTTACAGGGGGCCCCGGGGAGCTGTTTTTT	CASSVLTGGPGELFF
few	TRBV7-6	NA	TRBJ2-1	TGTGCCAGCAGCTTAGGAGGGACCAACGGTGAGCAGTTCTTC	CASSLGGTNGEQFF
NA	TRBV28	TRBD2	TRBJ2-5	TGTGCCAGCAGTTCGACTAGCGGGATAAGTACCCAGTACTTC	CASSSTSGISTQYF
many	TRBV7-9	NA	TRBJ2-1	TGTGCCAGCAGCCGAACAGGTCTTTATGAGCAGTTCTTC	CASSRTGLYEQFF
NA	TRBV20-1	NA	TRBJ1-2	TGCAGTGCTAGGTCGAATGCGGTCCCCACTTCCTATGGCTACACCTTC	CSARSNAVPTSYGYTF
few	TRBV4-1	TRBD2	TRBJ2-2	TGCGCCAGCAGCCAAGGGGCAGCGGGGGTGGTCACCGGGGAGCTGTTTTTT	CASSQGAAGVVTGELFF
many	TRBV20-1	NA	TRBJ1-1	TGCAGTGCCGTCAGGGGTGGCACTGAAGCTTTCTTT	CSAVRGGTEAFF
many	TRBV5-6	TRBD2	TRBJ2-3	TGTGCCAGCAGCTTGGGACTAGCGGAGACTAGCACAGATACGCAGTATTTT	CASSLGLAETSTDTQYF
NA	TRBV3-1	TRBD2	TRBJ2-7	TGTGCCAGCAGCCAAGAAGGACTAGCGGGAGACTACGAGCAGTACTTC	CASSQEGLAGDYEQYF
NA	TRBV10-3	TRBD2	TRBJ2-3	TGTGCCATCAGCTCGAGCGTACTAGCGGGAGGAGGAGAAGATACGCAGTATTTT	CAISSSVLAGGGEDTQYF
many	TRBV20-1	TRBD1	TRBJ2-7	TGCAGTGCTAGTATCTCCGAAGGTGGGGACAGGGTCCCCTACGAGCAGTACTTC	CSASISEGGDRVPYEQYF
NA	TRBV9	NA	TRBJ2-7	TGTGCCAGCACCCCGACAGTAAGCTCCTACGAGCAGTACTTC	CASTPTVSSYEQYF
many	TRBV12-3/TRBV12-4	NA	TRBJ2-3	TGTGCCAGCAGCTTGCGGGAAAGCACAGATACGCAGTATTTT	CASSLRESTDTQYF
few	TRBV4-2	NA	TRBJ2-1	TGTGCCAGCAGCCAAGATCCGTTTGGGGAAGGCAATGAGCAGTTCTTC	CASSQDPFGEGNEQFF
many	TRBV4-2	NA	TRBJ2-1	TGTGCCAGCAGCCAAGATGAGGGTTTACCTTACAATGAGCAGTTCTTC	CASSQDEGLPYNEQFF
few	TRBV11-2	TRBD2	TRBJ2-3	TGTGCCAGCAGCTTGTTCGGGGGGGGGACAGATACGCAGTATTTT	CASSLFGGGTDTQYF
NA	TRBV4-2	TRBD2	TRBJ2-2	TGTGCCAGCAGCCCCCGTGGAGCGGGGGGGACCGACACCGGGGAGCTGTTTTTT	CASSPRGAGGTDTGELFF
few	TRBV12-3/TRBV12-4	NA	TRBJ2-1	TGTGCCAGCAGCCCGGGGACTTTCAATGAGCAGTTCTTC	CASSPGTFNEQFF
few	TRBV27	NA	TRBJ2-7	TGTGCCAGCACGGGGTGGAGCTACGAGCAGTACTTC	CASTGWSYEQYF
few	TRBV28	TRBD1	TRBJ2-5	TGTGCCAGCAGTTTATCCACAGGGGCAATCGAGACCCAGTACTTC	CASSLSTGAIETQYF